This T cell receptor (beta chain) was recovered during a study of T cell responses to AZD1222 COVID-19 vaccine. Regarding the study as a whole: Repertoires in all cases were sampled only once the peak T cell response had passed. Across the whole spike, CD4 TCRs peaked at regions 160-218 and 743-854.

Here immunoSEQ multiplex PCR was the method, and the copy in TCRdb shows in-frame clones only, minus some. The table has some 150,000 clones, approximately 91% seen once. Germline CDR1 reads MGHRA; CDR2 reads YSYEKL. Germline trimming cut 3 bases from V and 3 bases from J; bases unmatched to any gene: 8. CDR3 length: 17 residues. In the case of this clone: What it binds is unknown.

Sequenced here: peripheral blood, sampled on day 0 of AZD1222 vaccination. The genes are TRBV4-1 and TRBJ2-7; 13 positions agree with TRBD2. The sequence came from an adult in good health. DNA for the CDR3: TGCGCCAGCAGCCAGACTAGCGGGAGGAACAATATCTACGAGCAGTACTTC. It codes for CASSQTSGRNNIYEQYF.